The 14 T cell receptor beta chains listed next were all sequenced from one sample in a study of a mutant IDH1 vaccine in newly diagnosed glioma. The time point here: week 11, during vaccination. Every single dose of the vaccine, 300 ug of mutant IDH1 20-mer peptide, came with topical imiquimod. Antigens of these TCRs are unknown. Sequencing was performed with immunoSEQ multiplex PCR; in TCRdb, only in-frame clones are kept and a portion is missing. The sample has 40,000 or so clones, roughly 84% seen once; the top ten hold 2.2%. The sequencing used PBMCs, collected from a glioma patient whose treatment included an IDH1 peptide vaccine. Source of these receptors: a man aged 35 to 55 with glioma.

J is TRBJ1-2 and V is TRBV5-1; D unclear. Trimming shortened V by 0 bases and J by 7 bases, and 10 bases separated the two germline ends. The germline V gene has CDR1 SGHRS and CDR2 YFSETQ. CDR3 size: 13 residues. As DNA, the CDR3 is TGCGCCAGCAGCTTGGACAGCGAGACTGGCTACACCTTC. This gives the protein CASSLDSETGYTF.

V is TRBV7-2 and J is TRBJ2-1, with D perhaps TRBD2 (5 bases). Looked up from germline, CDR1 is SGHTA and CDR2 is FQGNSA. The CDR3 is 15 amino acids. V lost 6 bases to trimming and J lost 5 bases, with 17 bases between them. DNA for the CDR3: TGTGCCAGCAGGCTTAATAGCGTGCCGGACAATGAGCAGTTCTTC. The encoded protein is CASRLNSVPDNEQFF.

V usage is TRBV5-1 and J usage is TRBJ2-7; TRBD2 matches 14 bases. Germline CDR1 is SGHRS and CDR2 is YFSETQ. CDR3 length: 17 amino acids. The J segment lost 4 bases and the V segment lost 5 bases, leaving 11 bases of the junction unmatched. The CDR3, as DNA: TGCGCCAGCAGAACGGGACTAGCGGGAGCTGAGGGTTACGAGCAGTACTTC. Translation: CASRTGLAGAEGYEQYF.

DNA of the CDR3: TGTGCCAGCAGTTTAAATCCAGACCCGGTCTATGGCTACACCTTC. The encoded protein is CASSLNPDPVYGYTF. This rearrangement joins TRBV27 to TRBJ1-2, with D unclear. The CDR3 extends over 15 amino acids. V gave up 2 bases and J gave up 4 bases, with 14 bases separating them. Germline assignment: CDR1 MNHEY and CDR2 SMNVEV (reference sequence).

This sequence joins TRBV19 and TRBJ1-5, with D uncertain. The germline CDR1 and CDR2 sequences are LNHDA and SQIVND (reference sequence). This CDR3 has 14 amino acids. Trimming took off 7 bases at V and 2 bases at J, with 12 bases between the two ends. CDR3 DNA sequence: TGTGCCAGTAATTGGGGTTACGGCAATCAGCCCCAGCATTTT. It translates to CASNWGYGNQPQHF.

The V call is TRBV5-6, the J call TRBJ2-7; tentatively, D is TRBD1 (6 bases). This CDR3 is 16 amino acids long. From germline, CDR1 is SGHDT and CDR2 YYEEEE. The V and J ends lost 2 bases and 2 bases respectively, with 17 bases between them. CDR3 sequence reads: CASSLRDRYQTYEQYF. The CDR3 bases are TGTGCCAGCAGCTTACGAGACAGGTATCAAACCTACGAGCAGTACTTC.

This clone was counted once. The CDR3 is CASSIETGTTVGEQYF. The CDR3 nucleotides read TGTGCCAGTAGTATCGAAACCGGGACTACCGTAGGGGAGCAGTACTTC. The chain couples TRBV19 to TRBJ2-7, with 7 bases that match TRBD2. The V gene end was trimmed by 3 bases and the J gene end by 7 bases; junction bases not matched to a gene: 15. The CDR3 loop spans 16 amino acids. Germline CDR1 reads LNHDA; CDR2 reads SQIVND (reference sequence).

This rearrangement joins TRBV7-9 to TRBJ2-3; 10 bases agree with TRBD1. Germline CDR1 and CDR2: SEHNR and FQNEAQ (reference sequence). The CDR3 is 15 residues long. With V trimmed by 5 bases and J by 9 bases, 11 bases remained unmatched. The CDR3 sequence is CASSPRDRGGWTQYF. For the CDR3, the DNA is TGTGCCAGCAGCCCCCGGGACAGGGGCGGGTGGACGCAGTATTTT. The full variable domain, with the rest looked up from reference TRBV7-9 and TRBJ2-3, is DTGVSQNPRHKITKRGQNVTFRCDPISEHNRLYWYRQTLGQGPEFLTYFQNEAQLEKSRLLSDRFSAERPKGSFSTLEIQRTEQGDSAMYLCASSPRDRGGWTQYFGPGTRLTVL.

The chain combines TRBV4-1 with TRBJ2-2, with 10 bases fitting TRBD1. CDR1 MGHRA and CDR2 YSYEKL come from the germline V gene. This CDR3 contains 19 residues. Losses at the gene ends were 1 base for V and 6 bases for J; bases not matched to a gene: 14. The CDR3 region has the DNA TGCGCCAGCAGCCAAGTGGGGTTCGATAGGGACAGGGGTCCCGGGGAGCTGTTTTTT. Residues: CASSQVGFDRDRGPGELFF.

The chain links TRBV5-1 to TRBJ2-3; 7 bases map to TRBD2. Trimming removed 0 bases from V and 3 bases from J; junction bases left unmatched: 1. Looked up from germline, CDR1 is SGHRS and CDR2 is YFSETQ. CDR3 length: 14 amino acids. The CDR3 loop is CASSLVGRTDTQYF. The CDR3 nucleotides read TGCGCCAGCAGCTTGGTCGGGAGGACAGATACGCAGTATTTT.

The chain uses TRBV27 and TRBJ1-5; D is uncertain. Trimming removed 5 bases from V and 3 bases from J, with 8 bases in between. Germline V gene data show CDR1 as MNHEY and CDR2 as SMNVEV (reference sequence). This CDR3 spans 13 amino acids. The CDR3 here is CASSRWSNQPQHF. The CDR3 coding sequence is TGTGCCAGCAGTAGGTGGTCCAATCAGCCCCAGCATTTT.

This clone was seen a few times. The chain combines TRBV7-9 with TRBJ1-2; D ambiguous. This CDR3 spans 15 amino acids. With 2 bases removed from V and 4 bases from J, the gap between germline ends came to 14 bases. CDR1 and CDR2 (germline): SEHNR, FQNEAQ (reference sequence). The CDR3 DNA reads TGTGCCAGCAGCTTATCTTCATCTTACGGCTATGGCTACACCTTC. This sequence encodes CASSLSSSYGYGYTF.

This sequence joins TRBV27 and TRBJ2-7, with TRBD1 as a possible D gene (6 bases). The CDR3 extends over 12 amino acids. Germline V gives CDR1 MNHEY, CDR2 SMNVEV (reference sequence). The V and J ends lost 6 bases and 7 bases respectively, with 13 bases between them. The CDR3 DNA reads TGTGCCAGCAGAAACAGGGTTGGGGAGCAGTACTTC. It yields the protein CASRNRVGEQYF.

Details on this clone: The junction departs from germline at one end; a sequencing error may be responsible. This chain's CDR3 is CASSVWDTGTYEQYF. CDR3 bases: TGTGCCAGCAGTGTATGGGACACCGGAACCTACGAGCAGTACTTC. This rearrangement joins TRBV28 to TRBJ2-7, with a possible D match to TRBD1 (6 bases). The V gene's germline CDR1 is MDHEN and CDR2 SYDVKM. CDR3 length equals 15 residues.